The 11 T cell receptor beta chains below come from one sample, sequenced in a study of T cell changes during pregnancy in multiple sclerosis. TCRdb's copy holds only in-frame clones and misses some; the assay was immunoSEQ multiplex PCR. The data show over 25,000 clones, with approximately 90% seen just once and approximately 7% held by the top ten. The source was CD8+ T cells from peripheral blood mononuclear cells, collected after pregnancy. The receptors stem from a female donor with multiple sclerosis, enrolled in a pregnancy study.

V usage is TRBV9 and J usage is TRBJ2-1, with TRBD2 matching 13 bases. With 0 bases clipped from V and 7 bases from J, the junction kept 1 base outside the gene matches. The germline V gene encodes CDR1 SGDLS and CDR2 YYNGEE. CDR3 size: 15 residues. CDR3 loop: CASSVEGLAGNEQFF. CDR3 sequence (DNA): TGTGCCAGCAGCGTAGAGGGACTAGCGGGAAATGAGCAGTTCTTC.

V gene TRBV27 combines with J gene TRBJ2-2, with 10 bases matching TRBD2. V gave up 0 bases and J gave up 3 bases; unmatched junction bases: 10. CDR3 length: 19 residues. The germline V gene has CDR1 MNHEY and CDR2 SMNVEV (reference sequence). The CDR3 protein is CASSLSQGLAEGDTGELFF. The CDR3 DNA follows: TGTGCCAGCAGTTTATCCCAAGGACTAGCGGAGGGGGACACCGGGGAGCTGTTTTTT.

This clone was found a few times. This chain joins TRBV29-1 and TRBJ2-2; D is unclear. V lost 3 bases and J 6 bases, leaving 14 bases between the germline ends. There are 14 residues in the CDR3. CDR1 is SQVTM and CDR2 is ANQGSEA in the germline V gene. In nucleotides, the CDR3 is TGCAGCGTTGAGCCTACGAGCGCGGCCGGGGAGCTGTTTTTT. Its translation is CSVEPTSAAGELFF.

The CDR3, as DNA: TGTGCCAGCAGTGAGGGCCCAGACAGGCCCCAGCATTTT. Amino acids: CASSEGPDRPQHF. The rearrangement uses TRBV6-4 and TRBJ1-5; tentatively, D is TRBD1 (5 bases). Germline CDR1 reads MRHNA; CDR2 reads SNTAGT. Trimming shortened V by 3 bases and J by 9 bases, and 12 bases separated the two germline ends. This CDR3 has 13 residues.

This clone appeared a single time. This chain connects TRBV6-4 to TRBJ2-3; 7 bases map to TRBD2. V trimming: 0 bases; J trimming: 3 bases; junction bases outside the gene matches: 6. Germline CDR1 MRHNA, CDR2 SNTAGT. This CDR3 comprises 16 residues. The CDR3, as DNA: TGTGCCAGCAGTGACTCGGCGGGAGACGGTACAGATACGCAGTATTTT. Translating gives CASSDSAGDGTDTQYF.

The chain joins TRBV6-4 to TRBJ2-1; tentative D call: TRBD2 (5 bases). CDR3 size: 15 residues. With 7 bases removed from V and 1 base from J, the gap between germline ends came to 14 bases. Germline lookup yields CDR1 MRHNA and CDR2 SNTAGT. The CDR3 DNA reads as TGTGCCAGCACCCCGAGCCCGGGGTCCTACAATGAGCAGTTCTTC. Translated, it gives CASTPSPGSYNEQFF.

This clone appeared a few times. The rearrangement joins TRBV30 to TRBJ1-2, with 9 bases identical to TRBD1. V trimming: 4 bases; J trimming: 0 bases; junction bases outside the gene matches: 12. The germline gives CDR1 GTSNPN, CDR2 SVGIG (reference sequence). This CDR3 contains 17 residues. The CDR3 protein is CAWNQEGQGAANYGYTF. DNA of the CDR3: TGTGCCTGGAACCAGGAGGGACAGGGTGCCGCTAACTATGGCTACACCTTC.

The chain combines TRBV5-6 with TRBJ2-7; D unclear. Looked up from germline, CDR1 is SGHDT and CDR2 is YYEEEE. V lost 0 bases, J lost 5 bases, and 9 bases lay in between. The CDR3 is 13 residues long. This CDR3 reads CASSLAGINEQYF. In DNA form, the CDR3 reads TGTGCCAGCAGCTTGGCCGGTATAAACGAGCAGTACTTC.

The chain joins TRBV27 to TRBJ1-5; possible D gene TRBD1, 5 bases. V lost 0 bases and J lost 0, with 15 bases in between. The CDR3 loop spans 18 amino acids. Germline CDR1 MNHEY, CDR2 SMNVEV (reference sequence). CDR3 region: CASSLSLRELNSNQPQHF. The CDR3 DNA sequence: TGTGCCAGCAGTTTATCCCTCAGGGAACTTAATAGCAATCAGCCCCAGCATTTT.

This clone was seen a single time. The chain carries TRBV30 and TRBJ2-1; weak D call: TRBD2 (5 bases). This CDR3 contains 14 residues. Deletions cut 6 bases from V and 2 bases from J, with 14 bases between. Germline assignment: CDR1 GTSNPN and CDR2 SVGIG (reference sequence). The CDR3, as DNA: TGTGCCTGCAATAGCGTTGGGACCTACAATGAGCAGTTCTTC. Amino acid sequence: CACNSVGTYNEQFF. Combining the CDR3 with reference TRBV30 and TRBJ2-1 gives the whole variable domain SQTIHQWPATLVQPVGSPLSLECTVEGTSNPNLYWYRQAAGRGLQLLFYSVGIGQISSEVPQNLSASRPQDRQFILSSKKLLLSDSGFYLCACNSVGTYNEQFFGPGTRLTVL.

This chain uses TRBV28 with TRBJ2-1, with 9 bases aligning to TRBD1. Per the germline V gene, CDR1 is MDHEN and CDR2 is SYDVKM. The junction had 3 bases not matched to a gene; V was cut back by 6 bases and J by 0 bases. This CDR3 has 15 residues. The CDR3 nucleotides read TGTGCCAGCAGGCCGACAGGGGGCTCCTACAATGAGCAGTTCTTC. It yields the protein CASRPTGGSYNEQFF.